A single sample is the source of the 6 T cell receptor beta chains below, sequenced in a study of response to subunit inactivated influenza vaccine. TCRdb used MiXCR to reprocess the RT-PCR reads, holding one entry per CDR3 protein. The table lists around 530,000 distinct CDR3 sequences, about 11% of them singletons, with more than 8.5% in the top ten. The source was PBMCs from blood, collected on the day of vaccination. These receptors were collected from a man in his fifties who received an inactivated influenza vaccine.

The rearrangement joins TRBV7-2 to TRBJ2-7, with 9 bases matching TRBD2. In germline, CDR1 is SGHTA, CDR2 FQGNSA. V lost 1 base to trimming and J lost 7 bases; unmatched junction nucleotides: 11. This CDR3 region has 16 residues. CDR3 amino acids: CASSLDVGGGAREQYF. CDR3 DNA sequence: TGTGCCAGCAGCTTAGATGTTGGCGGGGGGGCTCGAGAGCAGTACTTC.

This clonotype was recorded a few times. The chain employs TRBV5-4 and TRBJ2-4; 8 bases agree with TRBD1. CDR3 length: 19 residues. Losses at the gene ends were 0 bases for V and 1 base for J; bases not matched to a gene: 12. CDR1 is SGHNT, CDR2 YYREEE, per germline (reference sequence). CDR3 DNA sequence: TGTGCCAGCAGCTTGGCCTACCTGGACAGGGTGTTGGCCAAAAACATTCAGTACTTC. Translation gives CASSLAYLDRVLAKNIQYF. Full variable domain (outside the CDR3, taken from reference TRBV5-4 and TRBJ2-4): ETGVTQSPTHLIKTRGQQVTLRCSSQSGHNTVSWYQQALGQGPQFIFQYYREEENGRGNFPPRFSGLQFPNYSSELNVNALELDDSALYLCASSLAYLDRVLAKNIQYFGAGTRLSVL.

This clonotype was seen only a few times. The J gene is TRBJ2-1, the V gene TRBV12-3 or TRBV12-4; weak D call: TRBD1 (6 bases). V lost 5 bases to trimming and J lost 3 bases, with 20 bases between them. CDR3 size: 17 residues. The CDR3 nucleotides read TGTGCCAGCAGTCTGCCCACAGGGATTCCCGACTACAATGAGCAGTTCTTC. Its translation: CASSLPTGIPDYNEQFF.

This clonotype was seen a few times. This chain joins TRBV7-9 and TRBJ2-7; D perhaps matches TRBD1 (5 bases). V shed 5 bases and J shed 5 bases, with 13 bases lying between them. The CDR3 runs 13 residues. Germline CDR1 is SEHNR and CDR2 is FQNEAQ (reference sequence). The CDR3 bases are TGTGCCAGCAGCCAGGGTGGTGAAAACGAGCAGTACTTC. Its protein is CASSQGGENEQYF. Based on the CDR3 plus reference TRBV7-9 and TRBJ2-7, the full variable domain is DTGVSQNPRHKITKRGQNVTFRCDPISEHNRLYWYRQTLGQGPEFLTYFQNEAQLEKSRLLSDRFSAERPKGSFSTLEIQRTEQGDSAMYLCASSQGGENEQYFGPGTRLTVT.

There are many counts of this clonotype. The chain combines TRBV20-1 with TRBJ1-3; D not resolved. Germline-derived CDR1 and CDR2 are DFQATT and SNEGSKA (reference sequence). CDR3 length: 13 amino acids. The V end lost 0 bases, the J end lost 6 bases, and 9 bases lay between the germline ends. The CDR3 region is CSARDQNKNTIYF. CDR3 sequence (DNA): TGCAGTGCTAGAGACCAAAATAAAAACACCATATATTTT.

The sample holds a few counts of this clonotype. The gene calls are TRBV4-3 and TRBJ2-3; no clear D. The CDR3 is 13 amino acids. V was trimmed by 0 bases and J by 10 bases, leaving 11 bases between them. The germline V gene has CDR1 LGHNA and CDR2 YSLEER. As DNA, the CDR3 is TGCGCCAGCAGCCAAGATTTCAGCGAATCGCAGTATTTT. Its translation is CASSQDFSESQYF.